This T cell receptor beta chain was captured in a study of low-dose radiotherapy and immunotherapy resistance in tumors. Study summary: The treatment that patients received was intravenous nivolumab 240 mg every two weeks plus ipilimumab 1 mg/kg every six weeks. Oral aspirin 300 mg was taken by patients daily for four cycles from cycle 1 day 1.

Turning to this clonotype: A far larger clone is just one base off, so this is likely a read error.

First-strand cDNA relied on TRAV- and TRBV-specific primers spanning alpha and beta chains. TCRs were amplified for 15 to 25 PCR cycles with a constant-region primer and V-primer adapter. mRNA isolates were amplified via in vitro transcription. Using its own MiXCR run on the reads, TCRdb lists one record per CDR3 protein. The sample has tens of thousands of distinct CDR3 sequences, 18% seen once; the top ten hold roughly 3%. Regarding time point: before trial treatment. The donors' regimen was nivolumab, ipilimumab, aspirin, low-dose cyclophosphamide and low-dose radiotherapy. The CDR3 is 15 amino acids. J lost 2 bases, V lost 6 bases, and 8 bases had no gene match. Germline assignment: CDR1 PRHDT and CDR2 FYEKMQ (reference sequence).

The sequenced sample was PBMCs, obtained before treatment. This chain uses TRBV13 with TRBJ2-5, with 8 bases aligning to TRBD2. The source is a male donor with prostate cancer. The chain's CDR3 is CASRLSGGGQETQYF. In DNA, the CDR3 is TGTGCCAGCAGATTGAGCGGGGGAGGTCAAGAGACCCAGTACTTC.